This TCR beta chain was identified in a study of T cell responses to AZD1222 COVID-19 vaccine (dated by TCRdb to the early 2020s). Study-wide context: TCR sequencing was performed for 230 to 250 trial participants, of whom about 200 were given two doses of AZD1222 and 26 were given two doses of MenACWY control vaccine. Trial participants were enrolled by age into subgroups of 18-55, 56-69 and 70-plus years, and 148, 28 and 57 TCR-sequenced participants, respectively, were included in these subgroups. Broader findings and caveats from the paper: After two AZD1222 doses, both the breadth and the depth of spike-specific TCRs were significantly higher than at day 0 and than in MenACWY recipients. Only five to seven AZD1222 recipients were SARS-CoV-2 seropositive at baseline, limiting conclusions about previously exposed vaccinees. CD4 TCRs associated with the vaccine covered the entire spike protein, and the dominant responses were in regions 160-218 and 743-854. No day 14 peak-response samples were available, so repertoires were characterized only after the peak T cell response. The 56-69-year group was small, and its depth increase did not reach significance, likely because of low power. Reportedly, almost half of the unique spike-specific TCRs recognized epitopes lying outside the regions that are mutated in the B.1.351 and B.1.1.7 variants. Participants were mostly white British, with more females than males. The authors suggested clonal diversity may have been underestimated.

The CDR3 has 15 amino acids, counting the end cysteine and phenylalanine. Just CDR3 DNA is preserved here, 45 bases in frame from base 1. The germline V gene (reference sequence) specifies LNHDA as CDR1 and SQIVND as CDR2. V loses 9 bases at its end and J loses 4 bases; junction bases beyond the gene matches: 11. To note about this clone: Its recognized antigen is unknown. No clone much larger than this one lies a single base away; base qualities are absent.

Reading the label with the study, this specimen's time point is: about 28 days (+/-7) after the second vaccine dose. AZD1222 recipients with second doses at about 4 weeks or about 12 weeks were pooled, because spike-specific TCR depth and breadth did not differ between schedules. Samples from vaccinated people were obtained from the UK trials COV001 and COV002, which included a single-blind randomized controlled phase 2/3 trial of AZD1222 (ChAdOx1 nCoV-19) in healthy adults. For TCRbeta chain sequencing, PBMC samples from trial participants were taken at day 0 and at day 28 after the second dose. The CDR3 regions of human TCRbeta chains were analyzed by immunosequencing. As for how the authors treated the data: Repertoire TCRs were matched against a reference library of SARS-CoV-2-specific TCRs generated with the MIRA antigen-specificity platform. Breadth meant the fraction of unique TCRs that were SARS-CoV-2-associated, whereas depth meant the fraction of total T cells that were SARS-CoV-2-associated. Using the MIRA data, each spike-specific TCR was assigned both to the spike region to which the TCR was reactive and to a CD4 or CD8 class. Log10-transformed breadth and depth values were compared by one-way ANOVA with Sidak's multiple comparisons tests. TCRdb mirrors the immuneACCESS table, restricted to in-frame sequences. Some clones are absent from its copies; in checked studies, under half trace to an unresolved V gene, and the reason for the others is unknown. The DNA was the basis for D and trimming; V, J and clone size are from that table. The table for this sample lists approximately 140,000 clones; 91% of them were counted only once. The ten largest clonotypes hold 1.5% to 2% of the sample.

This TCR was sampled from an adult who received the AZD1222 COVID-19 vaccine. The specimen was peripheral blood, collected 28 days after the second AZD1222 dose. The sequence links TRBV19 to TRBJ2-2; 7 junctional bases match TRBD1. The CDR3 corresponds to CASHNGQVFTGELFF. The nucleotide sequence is given as TGTGCCAGCCATAACGGACAGGTATTCACCGGGGAGCTGTTTTTT. Outside the CDR3, residues come from the reference TRBV19 and TRBJ2-2 proteins, so the full variable domain is: DGGITQSPKYLFRKEGQNVTLSCEQNLNHDAMYWYRQDPGQGLRLIYYSQIVNDFQKGDIAEGYSVSREKKESFPLTVTSAQKNPTAFYLCASHNGQVFTGELFFGEGSRLTVL.